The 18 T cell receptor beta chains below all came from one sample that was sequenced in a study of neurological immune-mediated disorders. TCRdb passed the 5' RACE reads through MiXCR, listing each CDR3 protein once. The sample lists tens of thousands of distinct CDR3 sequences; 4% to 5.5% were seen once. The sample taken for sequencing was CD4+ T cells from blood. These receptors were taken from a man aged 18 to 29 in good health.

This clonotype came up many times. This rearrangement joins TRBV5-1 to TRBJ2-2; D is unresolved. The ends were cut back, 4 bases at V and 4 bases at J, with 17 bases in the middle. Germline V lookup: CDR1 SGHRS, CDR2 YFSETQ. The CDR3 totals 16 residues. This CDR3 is CASSGTALATTGELFF. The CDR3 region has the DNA TGCGCCAGCAGCGGAACCGCGCTGGCCACCACCGGGGAGCTGTTTTTT.

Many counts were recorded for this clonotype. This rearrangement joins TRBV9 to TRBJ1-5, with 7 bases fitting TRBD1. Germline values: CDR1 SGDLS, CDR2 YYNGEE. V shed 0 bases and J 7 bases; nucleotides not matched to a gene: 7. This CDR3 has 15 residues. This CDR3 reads CASSVGQGTGQPQHF. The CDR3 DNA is TGTGCCAGCAGCGTAGGACAGGGAACGGGCCAGCCCCAGCATTTT.

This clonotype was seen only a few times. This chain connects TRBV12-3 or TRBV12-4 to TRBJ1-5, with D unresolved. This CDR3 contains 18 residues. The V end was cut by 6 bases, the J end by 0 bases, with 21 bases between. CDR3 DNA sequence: TGTGCCAGCAGCACCGGGCCACAGCAGAGCTATAGCAATCAGCCCCAGCATTTT. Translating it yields CASSTGPQQSYSNQPQHF.

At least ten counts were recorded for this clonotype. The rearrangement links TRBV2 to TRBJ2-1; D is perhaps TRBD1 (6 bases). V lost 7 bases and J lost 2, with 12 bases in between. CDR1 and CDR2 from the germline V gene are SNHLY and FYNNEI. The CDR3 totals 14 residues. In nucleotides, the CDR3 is TGTGCCAGCAATGGGGGCACGGCCTACAATGAGCAGTTCTTC. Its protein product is CASNGGTAYNEQFF.

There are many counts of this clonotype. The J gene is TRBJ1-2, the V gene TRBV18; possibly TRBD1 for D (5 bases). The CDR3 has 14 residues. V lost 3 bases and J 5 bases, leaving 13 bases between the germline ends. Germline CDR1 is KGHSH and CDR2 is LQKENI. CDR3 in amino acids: CASSPMDGAYGYTF. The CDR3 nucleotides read TGTGCCAGCTCACCGATGGACGGGGCGTATGGCTACACCTTC.

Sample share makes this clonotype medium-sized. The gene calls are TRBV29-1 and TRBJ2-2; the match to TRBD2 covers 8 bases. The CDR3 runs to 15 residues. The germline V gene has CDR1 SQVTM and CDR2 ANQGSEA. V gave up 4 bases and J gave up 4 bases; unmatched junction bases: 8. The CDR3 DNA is TGCAGCGTTGGAGTTTTAGCGGGGACCACCGGGGAGCTGTTTTTT. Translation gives CSVGVLAGTTGELFF.

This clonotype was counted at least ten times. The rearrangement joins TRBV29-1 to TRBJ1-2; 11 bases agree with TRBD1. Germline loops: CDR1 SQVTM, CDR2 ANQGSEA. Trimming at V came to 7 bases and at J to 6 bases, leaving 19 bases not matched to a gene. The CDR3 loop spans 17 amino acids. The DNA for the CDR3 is TGCAGCGCCACCAGAGGGACAGGGGGTTTCTCGGTCCATGGCTACACCTTC. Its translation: CSATRGTGGFSVHGYTF.

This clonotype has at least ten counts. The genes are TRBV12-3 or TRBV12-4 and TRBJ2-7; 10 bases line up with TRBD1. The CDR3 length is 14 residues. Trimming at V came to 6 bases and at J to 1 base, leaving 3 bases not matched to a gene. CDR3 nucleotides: TGTGCCAGCAGCGGGGACAGGGGATCCTACGAGCAGTACTTC. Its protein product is CASSGDRGSYEQYF.

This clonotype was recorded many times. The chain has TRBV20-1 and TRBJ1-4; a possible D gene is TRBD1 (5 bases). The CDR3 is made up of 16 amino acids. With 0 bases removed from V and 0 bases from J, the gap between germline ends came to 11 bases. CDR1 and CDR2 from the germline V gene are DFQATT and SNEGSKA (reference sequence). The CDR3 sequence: CSARDLGGATNEKLFF. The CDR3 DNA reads TGCAGTGCTAGAGATCTCGGGGGTGCAACTAATGAAAAACTGTTTTTT.

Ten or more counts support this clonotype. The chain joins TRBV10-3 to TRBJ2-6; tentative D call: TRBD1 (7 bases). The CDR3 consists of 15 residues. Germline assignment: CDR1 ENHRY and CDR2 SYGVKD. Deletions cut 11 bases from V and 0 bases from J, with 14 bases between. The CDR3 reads CAAGQFTSGANVLTF. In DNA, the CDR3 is TGTGCCGCGGGACAGTTCACCTCTGGGGCCAACGTCCTGACTTTC.

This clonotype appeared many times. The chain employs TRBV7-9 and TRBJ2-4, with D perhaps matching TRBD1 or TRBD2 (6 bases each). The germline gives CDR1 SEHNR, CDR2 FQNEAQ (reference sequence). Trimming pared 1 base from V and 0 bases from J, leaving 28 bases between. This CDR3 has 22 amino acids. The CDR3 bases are TGTGCCAGCAGCTTAGGCGCCGGTCGGGGGCGTCAAGGTGGTGTAGCCAAAAACATTCAGTACTTC. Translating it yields CASSLGAGRGRQGGVAKNIQYF. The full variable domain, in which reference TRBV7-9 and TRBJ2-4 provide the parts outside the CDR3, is DTGVSQNPRHKITKRGQNVTFRCDPISEHNRLYWYRQTLGQGPEFLTYFQNEAQLEKSRLLSDRFSAERPKGSFSTLEIQRTEQGDSAMYLCASSLGAGRGRQGGVAKNIQYFGAGTRLSVL.

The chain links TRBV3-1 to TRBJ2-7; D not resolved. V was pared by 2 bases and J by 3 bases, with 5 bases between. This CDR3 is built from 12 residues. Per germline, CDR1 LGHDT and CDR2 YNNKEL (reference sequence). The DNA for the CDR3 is TGTGCCAGCAGCCAACAAGGCTACGAGCAGTACTTC. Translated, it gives CASSQQGYEQYF.

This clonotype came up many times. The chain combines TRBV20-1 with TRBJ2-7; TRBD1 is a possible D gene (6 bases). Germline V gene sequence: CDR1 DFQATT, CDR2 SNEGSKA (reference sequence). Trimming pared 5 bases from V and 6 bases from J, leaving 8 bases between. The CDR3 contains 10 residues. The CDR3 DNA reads TGCAGTGCTCACAGGGTCGAGCAGTACTTC. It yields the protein CSAHRVEQYF.

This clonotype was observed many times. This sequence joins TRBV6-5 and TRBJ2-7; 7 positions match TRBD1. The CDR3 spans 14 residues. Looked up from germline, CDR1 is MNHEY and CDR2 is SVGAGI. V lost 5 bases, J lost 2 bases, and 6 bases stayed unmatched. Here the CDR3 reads CASSARGSAYEQYF. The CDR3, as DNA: TGTGCCAGCAGTGCCAGGGGGAGCGCCTACGAGCAGTACTTC.

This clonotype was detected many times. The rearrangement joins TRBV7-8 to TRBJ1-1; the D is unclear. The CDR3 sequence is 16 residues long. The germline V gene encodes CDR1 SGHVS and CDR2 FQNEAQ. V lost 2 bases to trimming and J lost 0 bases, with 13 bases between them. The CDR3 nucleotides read TGTGCCAGCAGCTTAATGGGCCCCCCTCTGAACACTGAAGCTTTCTTT. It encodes CASSLMGPPLNTEAFF.

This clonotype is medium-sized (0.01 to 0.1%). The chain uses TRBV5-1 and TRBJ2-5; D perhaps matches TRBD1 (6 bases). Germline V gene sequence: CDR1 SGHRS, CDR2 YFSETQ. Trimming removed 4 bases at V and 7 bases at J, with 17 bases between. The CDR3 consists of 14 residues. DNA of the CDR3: TGCGCCAGCAGCGTGGACAGTATGGGCGGGACCCAGTACTTC. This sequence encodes CASSVDSMGGTQYF.

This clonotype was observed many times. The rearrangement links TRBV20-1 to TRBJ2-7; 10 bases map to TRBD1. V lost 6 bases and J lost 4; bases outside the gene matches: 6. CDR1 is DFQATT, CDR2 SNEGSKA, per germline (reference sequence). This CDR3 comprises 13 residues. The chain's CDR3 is CSASGQGIYEQYF. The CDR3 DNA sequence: TGCAGTGCCTCGGGACAGGGGATTTACGAGCAGTACTTC.

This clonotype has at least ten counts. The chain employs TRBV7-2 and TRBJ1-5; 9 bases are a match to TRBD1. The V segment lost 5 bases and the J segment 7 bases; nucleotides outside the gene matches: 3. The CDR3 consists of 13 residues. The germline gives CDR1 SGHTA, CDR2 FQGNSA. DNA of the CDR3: TGTGCCAGCAGCCCCGACAGGGGGCAGCCCCAGCATTTT. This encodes CASSPDRGQPQHF.